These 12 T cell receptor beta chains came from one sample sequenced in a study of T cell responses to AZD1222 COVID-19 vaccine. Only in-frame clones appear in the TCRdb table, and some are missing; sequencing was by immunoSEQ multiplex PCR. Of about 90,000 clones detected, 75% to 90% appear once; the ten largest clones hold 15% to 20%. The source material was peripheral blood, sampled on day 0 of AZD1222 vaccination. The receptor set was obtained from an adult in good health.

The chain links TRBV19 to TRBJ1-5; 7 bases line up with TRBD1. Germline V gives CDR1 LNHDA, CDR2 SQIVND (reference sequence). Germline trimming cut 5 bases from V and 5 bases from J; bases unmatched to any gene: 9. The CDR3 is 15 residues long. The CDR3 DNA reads TGTGCCAGTAGTCTTGACAGGGAGGGAGATCAGCCCCAGCATTTT. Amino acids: CASSLDREGDQPQHF.

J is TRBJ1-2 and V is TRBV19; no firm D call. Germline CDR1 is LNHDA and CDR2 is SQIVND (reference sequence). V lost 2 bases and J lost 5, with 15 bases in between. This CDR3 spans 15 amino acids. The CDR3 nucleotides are TGTGCCAGTAGTATAAGCGCAGGAAGTAGTTATGGCTACACCTTC. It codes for CASSISAGSSYGYTF.

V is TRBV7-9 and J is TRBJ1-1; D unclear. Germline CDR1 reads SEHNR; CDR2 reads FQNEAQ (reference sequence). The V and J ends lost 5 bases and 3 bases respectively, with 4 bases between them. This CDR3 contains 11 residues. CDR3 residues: CASSPDTEAFF. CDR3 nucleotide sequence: TGTGCCAGCAGCCCAGACACTGAAGCTTTCTTT. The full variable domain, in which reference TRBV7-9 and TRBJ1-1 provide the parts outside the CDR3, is DTGVSQNPRHKITKRGQNVTFRCDPISEHNRLYWYRQTLGQGPEFLTYFQNEAQLEKSRLLSDRFSAERPKGSFSTLEIQRTEQGDSAMYLCASSPDTEAFFGQGTRLTVV.

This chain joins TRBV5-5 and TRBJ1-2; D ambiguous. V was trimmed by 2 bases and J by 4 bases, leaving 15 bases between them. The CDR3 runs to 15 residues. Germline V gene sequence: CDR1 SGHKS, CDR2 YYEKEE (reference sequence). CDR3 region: CASSFSRGTLYGYTF. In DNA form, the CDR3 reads TGTGCCAGCAGCTTCAGCCGGGGAACGCTCTATGGCTACACCTTC. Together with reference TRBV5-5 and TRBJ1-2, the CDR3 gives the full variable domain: DAGVTQSPTHLIKTRGQQVTLRCSPISGHKSVSWYQQVLGQGPQFIFQYYEKEERGRGNFPDRFSARQFPNYSSELNVNALLLGDSALYLCASSFSRGTLYGYTFGSGTRLTVV.

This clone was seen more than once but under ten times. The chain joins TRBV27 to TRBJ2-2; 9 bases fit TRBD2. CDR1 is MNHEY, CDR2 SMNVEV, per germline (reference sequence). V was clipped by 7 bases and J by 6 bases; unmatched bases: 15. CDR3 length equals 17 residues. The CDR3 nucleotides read TGTGCCAGCACCGCCCCCCTTGGGACTAGCCAGGCCGGGGAGCTGTTTTTT. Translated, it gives CASTAPLGTSQAGELFF.

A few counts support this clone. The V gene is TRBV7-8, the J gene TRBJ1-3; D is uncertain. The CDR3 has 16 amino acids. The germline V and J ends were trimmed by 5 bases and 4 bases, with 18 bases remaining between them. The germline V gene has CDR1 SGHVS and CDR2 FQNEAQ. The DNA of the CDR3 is TGTGCCAGCAGCCCCGCGGCGGCTTTAGGGGGAAACACCATATATTTT. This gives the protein CASSPAAALGGNTIYF.

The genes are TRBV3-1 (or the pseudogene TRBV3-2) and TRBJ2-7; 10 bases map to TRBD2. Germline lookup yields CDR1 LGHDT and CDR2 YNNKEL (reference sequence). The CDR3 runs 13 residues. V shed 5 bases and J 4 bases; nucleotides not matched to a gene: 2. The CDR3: CASSKGLAYEQYF. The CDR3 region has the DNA TGTGCCAGCAGCAAGGGACTAGCGTACGAGCAGTACTTC.

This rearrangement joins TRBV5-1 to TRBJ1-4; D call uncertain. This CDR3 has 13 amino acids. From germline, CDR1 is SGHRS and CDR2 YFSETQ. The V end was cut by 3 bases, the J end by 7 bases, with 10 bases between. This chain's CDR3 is CASSSERFEKLFF. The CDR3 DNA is TGCGCCAGCAGCTCGGAGCGTTTTGAAAAACTGTTTTTT. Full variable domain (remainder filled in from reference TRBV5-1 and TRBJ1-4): KAGVTQTPRYLIKTRGQQVTLSCSPISGHRSVSWYQQTPGQGLQFLFEYFSETQRNKGNFPGRFSGRQFSNSRSEMNVSTLELGDSALYLCASSSERFEKLFFGSGTQLSVL.

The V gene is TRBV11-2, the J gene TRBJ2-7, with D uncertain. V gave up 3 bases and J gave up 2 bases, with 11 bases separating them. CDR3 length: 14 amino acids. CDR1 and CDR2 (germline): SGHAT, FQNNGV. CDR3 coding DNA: TGTGCCAGCAGCTTTTCAGGTGGGGCCTACGAGCAGTACTTC. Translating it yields CASSFSGGAYEQYF.

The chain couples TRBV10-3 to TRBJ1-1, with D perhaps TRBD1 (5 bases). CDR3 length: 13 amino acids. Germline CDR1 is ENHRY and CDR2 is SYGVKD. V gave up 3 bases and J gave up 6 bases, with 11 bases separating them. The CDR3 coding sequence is TGTGCCATCAGTGATGGGACTCGGGCTGAAGCTTTCTTT. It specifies CAISDGTRAEAFF.

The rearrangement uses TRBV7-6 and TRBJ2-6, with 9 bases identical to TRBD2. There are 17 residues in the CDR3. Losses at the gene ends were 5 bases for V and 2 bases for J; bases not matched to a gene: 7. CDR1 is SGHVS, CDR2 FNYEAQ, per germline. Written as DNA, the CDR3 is TGTGCCAGCAGCCCGTTAGCGGGAGATCCTGGGGCCAACGTCCTGACTTTC. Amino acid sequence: CASSPLAGDPGANVLTF. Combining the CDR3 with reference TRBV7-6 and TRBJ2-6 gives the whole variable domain GAGVSQSPRYKVTKRGQDVALRCDPISGHVSLYWYRQALGQGPEFLTYFNYEAQQDKSGLPNDRFSAERPEGSISTLTIQRTEQRDSAMYRCASSPLAGDPGANVLTFGAGSRLTVL.

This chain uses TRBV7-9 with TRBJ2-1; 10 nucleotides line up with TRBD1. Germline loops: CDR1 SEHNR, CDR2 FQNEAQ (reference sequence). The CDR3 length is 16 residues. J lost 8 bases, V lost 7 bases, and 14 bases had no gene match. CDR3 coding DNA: TGTGCCAGCACCACCGACCCGGGGACAGGGGCCCATGAGCAGTTCTTC. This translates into CASTTDPGTGAHEQFF. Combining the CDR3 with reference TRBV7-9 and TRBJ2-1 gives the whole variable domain DTGVSQNPRHKITKRGQNVTFRCDPISEHNRLYWYRQTLGQGPEFLTYFQNEAQLEKSRLLSDRFSAERPKGSFSTLEIQRTEQGDSAMYLCASTTDPGTGAHEQFFGPGTRLTVL.